The 18 T cell receptor beta chains below all came from one sample that was sequenced in a study of shared clonotypes between healthy human individuals (dated by TCRdb to the early 2020s). CD8 naive samples consisted of CD45RO-negative cells that were positively selected for CCR7, yielding a CD45RA+CCR7+ population without TemRA cells. Library method: the immunoSEQ multiplex PCR assay. In TCRdb, the immuneACCESS table is reduced to in-frame sequences with V and J assigned. These tables do not hold every clone; where another copy was compared, an unresolved V gene accounts for under half, and the others remain unexplained. The sample table shows 1.5 million to 2.5 million clones, and approximately 94% are seen once. Of the sample, roughly 1.2% falls within the top ten clones. The sequenced material came from naive CD8+ T cells sorted from blood. Sample cell subset or site, as interpreted from the label and publication: CD45RA+CCR7+. All receptors come from a man younger than 35 in good health.

The sample holds one count of this clone. The V gene is TRBV7-9, the J gene TRBJ2-5; D perhaps matches TRBD1 (5 bases). Germline CDR1 is SEHNR and CDR2 is FQNEAQ (reference sequence). V dropped 3 bases and J dropped 5 bases, with 16 bases sitting between them. This CDR3 is built from 15 residues. As DNA, the CDR3 is TGTGCCAGCAGCTTCCTATCAGGGAATTTGGAGACCCAGTACTTC. Translated: CASSFLSGNLETQYF.

This chain links TRBV7-9 with TRBJ2-3; 9 nucleotides line up with TRBD1. In germline, CDR1 is SEHNR, CDR2 FQNEAQ (reference sequence). This CDR3 has 15 residues. V shed 8 bases, J shed 3 bases, and the junction held 9 bases outside the gene matches. The DNA for the CDR3 is TGTGCCAGCGAGCCGGGACAGGGAGGAACAGATACGCAGTATTTT. It codes for CASEPGQGGTDTQYF.

The chain combines TRBV5-4 with TRBJ1-2; TRBD1 agrees at 7 bases. Looked up from germline, CDR1 is SGHNT and CDR2 is YYREEE (reference sequence). This CDR3 contains 13 residues. V was clipped by 2 bases and J by 7 bases; unmatched bases: 5. The DNA of the CDR3 is TGTGCCAGCAGCTTTGACAGGGATCTTGGCTACACCTTC. This codes for CASSFDRDLGYTF.

This chain links TRBV7-8 with TRBJ1-1; possibly TRBD1 for D (5 bases). The V gene's germline CDR1 is SGHVS and CDR2 FQNEAQ. The V and J ends lost 4 bases and 1 base respectively, with 13 bases between them. CDR3 length: 15 residues. CDR3 nucleotide sequence: TGTGCCAGCAGCTCAACGGTGGGGGGGAACACTGAAGCTTTCTTT. Protein sequence: CASSSTVGGNTEAFF.

The genes are TRBV4-3 and TRBJ1-2; a weak D match, TRBD1 (6 bases). From germline, CDR1 is LGHNA and CDR2 YSLEER. This CDR3 has 15 amino acids. Trimming removed 4 bases at V and 4 bases at J, with 16 bases between. The CDR3 DNA reads TGCGCCAGCAGCCCAGCGGACAGCGGCCCCTATGGCTACACCTTC. Amino acid sequence: CASSPADSGPYGYTF.

V is TRBV29-1 and J is TRBJ2-7; 7 bases align to TRBD1. Germline V CDR1 and CDR2: SQVTM, ANQGSEA. The V segment lost 5 bases and the J segment 3 bases; nucleotides outside the gene matches: 7. This CDR3 is 13 amino acids long. CDR3 bases: TGCAGCGTTCGCTCCGGGACAGACTACGAGCAGTACTTC. This translates into CSVRSGTDYEQYF.

The chain uses TRBV6-5 and TRBJ1-1; possibly TRBD1 for D (6 bases). Germline CDR1 reads MNHEY; CDR2 reads SVGAGI. V shed 4 bases and J shed 0 bases, with 12 bases lying between them. CDR3 length: 15 amino acids. The CDR3 reads CASSWGALMNTEAFF. The CDR3 bases are TGTGCCAGCAGTTGGGGGGCCCTAATGAACACTGAAGCTTTCTTT.

The chain carries TRBV29-1 and TRBJ1-3; unclear D gene. This CDR3 comprises 13 residues. The germline V gene has CDR1 SQVTM and CDR2 ANQGSEA. V was pared by 5 bases and J by 0 bases, with 8 bases between. The CDR3 loop reads CSVQVPSGNTIYF. As DNA, the CDR3 is TGCAGCGTTCAGGTCCCCTCTGGAAACACCATATATTTT.

This chain links TRBV5-6 with TRBJ1-1; no clear D gene. With 2 bases removed from V and 2 bases from J, the gap between germline ends came to 7 bases. CDR1 is SGHDT and CDR2 is YYEEEE in the germline V gene. The CDR3 spans 13 residues. The DNA of the CDR3 is TGTGCCAGCAGCTTCGTACATAACACTGAAGCTTTCTTT. Translated: CASSFVHNTEAFF.

This chain connects TRBV15 to TRBJ2-7; perhaps TRBD1 as D (6 bases). Germline CDR1 LNHNV, CDR2 YYDKDF (reference sequence). This CDR3 has 17 residues. Trimming stripped 1 base from V and 0 bases from J, with 16 bases between. The DNA for the CDR3 is TGTGCCACCAGCAGAGCCGTAGGACAGCCGAGCTCCTACGAGCAGTACTTC. Translated: CATSRAVGQPSSYEQYF.

CDR3 amino acids: CASSQDLGLWAYEQYF. The CDR3 DNA is TGCGCCAGCAGCCAAGATCTTGGCCTCTGGGCTTACGAGCAGTACTTC. The chain carries TRBV4-1 and TRBJ2-7, with no clear D. Trimming pared 0 bases from V and 4 bases from J, leaving 16 bases between. The length of the CDR3 is 16 residues. Germline V gives CDR1 MGHRA, CDR2 YSYEKL.

This clone has a handful of counts. The gene calls are TRBV5-4 and TRBJ2-7; D may correspond to TRBD1 or TRBD2 (6 bases each). This CDR3 is built from 14 residues. Per germline, CDR1 SGHNT and CDR2 YYREEE (reference sequence). Trimming removed 6 bases from V and 3 bases from J, with 16 bases in between. CDR3 sequence: CASNRAGTFYEQYF. CDR3 in DNA: TGTGCCAGCAACAGGGCCGGGACTTTCTACGAGCAGTACTTC.

The CDR3 loop is CSVLGTNEKLFF. In DNA form, the CDR3 reads TGCAGCGTCCTCGGGACGAATGAAAAACTGTTTTTT. The chain is built from TRBV29-1 and TRBJ1-4; D might be TRBD1 (5 bases). V was trimmed by 6 bases and J by 5 bases, leaving 10 bases between them. Germline lookup yields CDR1 SQVTM and CDR2 ANQGSEA. The CDR3 runs 12 residues.

The chain recombines TRBV6-6 with TRBJ1-4; no clear D gene. CDR1 and CDR2 from the germline V gene are MNHNY and SVGAGI (reference sequence). Trimming shortened V by 7 bases and J by 7 bases, and 13 bases separated the two germline ends. The CDR3 contains 13 residues. For the CDR3, the DNA is TGTGCCAGCAACCTAGAATGGGGTGAAAAACTGTTTTTT. Translated: CASNLEWGEKLFF.

The CDR3 sequence is CASSYPGSLGNEQFF. CDR3 bases: TGTGCCAGCAGTTACCCCGGATCTCTGGGCAATGAGCAGTTCTTC. J is TRBJ2-1 and V is TRBV6-5; D uncertain. V lost 2 bases, J lost 6 bases, and 14 bases lay in between. Germline V gene sequence: CDR1 MNHEY, CDR2 SVGAGI. This CDR3 region has 15 residues.

The sample holds one count of this clone. This chain uses TRBV9 with TRBJ1-1; D is possibly TRBD1 (5 bases). CDR3 length: 16 amino acids. Trimming took 0 bases from V and 3 from J, leaving 15 bases between them. Germline V gene sequence: CDR1 SGDLS, CDR2 YYNGEE. The CDR3 nucleotides read TGTGCCAGCAGCGTAGATTCAGAGGGGACCTACACTGAAGCTTTCTTT. Its translation: CASSVDSEGTYTEAFF.

V is TRBV7-8 and J is TRBJ1-5; D is undetermined. Germline loops: CDR1 SGHVS, CDR2 FQNEAQ. The CDR3 consists of 16 residues. Trimming shortened V by 4 bases and J by 0 bases, and 13 bases separated the two germline ends. The CDR3, as DNA: TGTGCCAGCAGCTCCGAGGACGGTTATAGCAATCAGCCCCAGCATTTT. It codes for CASSSEDGYSNQPQHF.

The rearrangement uses TRBV5-6 and TRBJ1-1, with TRBD1 matching 11 bases. The CDR3 is 15 residues long. Germline V CDR1 and CDR2: SGHDT, YYEEEE. Trimming took 3 bases from V and 3 from J; bases not matched to a gene: 4. CDR3 in amino acids: CASSWGTGGHTEAFF. CDR3 DNA sequence: TGTGCCAGCAGCTGGGGGACAGGGGGTCACACTGAAGCTTTCTTT.